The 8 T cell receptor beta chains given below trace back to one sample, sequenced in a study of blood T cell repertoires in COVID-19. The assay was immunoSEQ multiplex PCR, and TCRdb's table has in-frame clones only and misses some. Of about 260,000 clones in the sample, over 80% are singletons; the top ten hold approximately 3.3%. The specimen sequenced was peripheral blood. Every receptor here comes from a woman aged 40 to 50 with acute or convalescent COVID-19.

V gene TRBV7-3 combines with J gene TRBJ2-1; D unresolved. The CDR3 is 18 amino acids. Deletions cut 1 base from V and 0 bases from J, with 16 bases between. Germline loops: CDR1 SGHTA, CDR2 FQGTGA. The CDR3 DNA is TGTGCCAGCAGCTTAATGGTCGCCTCCGGGTCCTCCTACAATGAGCAGTTCTTC. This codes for CASSLMVASGSSYNEQFF.

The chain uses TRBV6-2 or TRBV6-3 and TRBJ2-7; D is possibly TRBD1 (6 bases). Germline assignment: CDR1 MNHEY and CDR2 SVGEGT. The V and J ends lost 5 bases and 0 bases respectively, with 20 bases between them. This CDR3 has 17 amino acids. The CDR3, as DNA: TGTGCCAGCAGTCCGACGAAGAAGGGGGTGAGCTCCTACGAGCAGTACGTC. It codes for CASSPTKKGVSSYEQYV.

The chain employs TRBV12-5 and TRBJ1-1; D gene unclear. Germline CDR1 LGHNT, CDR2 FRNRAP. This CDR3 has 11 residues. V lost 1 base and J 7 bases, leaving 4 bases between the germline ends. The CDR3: CASGLAREAFF. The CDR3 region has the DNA TGTGCTAGTGGTTTGGCCCGTGAAGCTTTCTTT. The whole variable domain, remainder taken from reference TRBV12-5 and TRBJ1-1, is DARVTQTPRHKVTEMGQEVTMRCQPILGHNTVFWYRQTMMQGLELLAYFRNRAPLDDSGMPKDRFSAEMPDATLATLKIQPSEPRDSAVYFCASGLAREAFFGQGTRLTVV.

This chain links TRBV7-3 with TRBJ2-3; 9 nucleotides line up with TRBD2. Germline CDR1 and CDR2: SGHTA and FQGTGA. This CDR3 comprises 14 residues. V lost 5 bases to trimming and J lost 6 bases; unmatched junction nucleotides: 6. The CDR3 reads CASSPGGGGDTQYF. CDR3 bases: TGTGCCAGCAGCCCAGGCGGGGGGGGCGATACGCAGTATTTT.

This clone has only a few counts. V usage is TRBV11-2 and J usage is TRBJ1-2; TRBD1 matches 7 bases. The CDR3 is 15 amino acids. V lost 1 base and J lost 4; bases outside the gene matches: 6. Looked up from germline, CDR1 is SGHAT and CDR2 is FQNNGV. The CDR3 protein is CASSLGDSGLYGYTF. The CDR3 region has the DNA TGTGCCAGCAGCTTAGGGGACAGTGGACTCTATGGCTACACCTTC.

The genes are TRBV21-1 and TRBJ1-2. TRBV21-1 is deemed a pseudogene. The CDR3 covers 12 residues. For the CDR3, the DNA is TGTGCCAGCCCCGGTCATCAGAGGGGCTACACCTTC. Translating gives CASPGHQRGYTF.

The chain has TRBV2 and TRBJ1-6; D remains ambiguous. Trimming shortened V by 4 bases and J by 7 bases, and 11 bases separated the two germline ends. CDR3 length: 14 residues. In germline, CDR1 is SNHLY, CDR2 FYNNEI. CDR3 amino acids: CASSVYGENSPLHF. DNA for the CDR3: TGTGCCAGCAGTGTTTACGGGGAAAATTCACCCCTCCACTTT.

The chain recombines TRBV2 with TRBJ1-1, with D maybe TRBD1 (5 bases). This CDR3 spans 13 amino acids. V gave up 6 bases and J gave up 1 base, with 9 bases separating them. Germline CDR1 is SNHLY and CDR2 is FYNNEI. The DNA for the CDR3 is TGTGCCAGCAGGATAGGACAGAACACTGAAGCTTTCTTT. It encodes CASRIGQNTEAFF.